This paragraph reports one T cell receptor beta chain. CDR1 and CDR2 (germline): SQVTM, ANQGSEA. This CDR3 is built from 13 residues. The V and J ends lost 5 bases and 4 bases, in that order; junction bases with no gene match: 7. Repertoires were generated with immunoSEQ multiplex PCR, while TCRdb's copy carries only in-frame clones and drops some. The sample has around 70,000 clones, 80% to 85% seen once. This entry is derived from a study of PD-L1 blockade in urothelial cancer. Time point defined: pretreatment peripheral blood. Sequencing was performed on PBMCs, taken around atezolizumab (anti-PD-L1) treatment. The chain has TRBV29-1 and TRBJ2-7; 8 bases align to TRBD2. The sequence came from an older woman with urothelial cancer. The CDR3 loop reads CSVSAGVTYEQYF. For the CDR3, the DNA is TGCAGCGTTTCAGCGGGAGTTACGTACGAGCAGTACTTC.